These T cell receptor beta chains were read from a single sample in a study of blood T cell repertoires in COVID-19. Assay: immunoSEQ multiplex PCR; the TCRdb copy retains only in-frame clones and omits some. Of under 250,000 clones listed, approximately 84% are singletons. The sample consisted of peripheral blood. The origin of the receptors is a man in his fifties with acute or convalescent COVID-19. Each CDR3 is given with its conserved first and last residue. The D gene is left open where the match is weak. Clone sizes are given selectively: once, few, many, or a class where the clone is expanded.

clone_size d_call j_call v_call cdr3_aa cdr3_nt
- TRBD2 TRBJ2-2 TRBV7-8 CASSSSGGGTGELFF TGTGCCAGCAGCTCCAGCGGGGGAGGGACCGGGGAGCTGTTTTTT
- TRBD2 TRBJ2-2 TRBV7-3 CASSLSGLAGAGELFF TGTGCCAGCAGCTTAAGCGGGCTAGCGGGAGCCGGGGAGCTGTTTTTT
- - TRBJ1-3 TRBV18 CASRAGATGNTIYF TGTGCCAGCCGAGCGGGGGCGACTGGAAACACCATATATTTT
once - TRBJ2-2 TRBV14 CASSPVNTGELFF TGTGCCAGCAGTCCAGTGAACACCGGGGAGCTGTTTTTT
- TRBD1 TRBJ2-2 TRBV7-9 CASSTYRGPTGELFF TGTGCCAGCAGCACCTACAGGGGGCCCACCGGGGAGCTGTTTTTT
- - TRBJ2-7 TRBV19 CASSIVGGPRYEQYF TGTGCCAGTAGTATAGTCGGGGGGCCCCGCTACGAGCAGTACTTC
- - TRBJ1-3 TRBV6-1 CASSEWGGNTIYF TGTGCCAGCAGTGAATGGGGAGGGAACACCATATATTTT
- - TRBJ1-1 TRBV7-9 CASTPGSTGNTEAFF TGTGCCAGCACCCCCGGGTCCACAGGGAACACTGAAGCTTTCTTT
- TRBD2 TRBJ2-7 TRBV7-8 CASSLGVRDYSGRRTEQYF TGTGCCAGCAGCTTAGGAGTCCGGGACTATAGCGGGCGAAGAACCGAGCAGTACTTC
- TRBD1 TRBJ2-7 TRBV6-5 CASSRGQGAYEQYF TGTGCCAGCAGCCGGGGACAGGGGGCCTACGAGCAGTACTTC
- - TRBJ1-2 TRBV18 CASSPLRGDDYGYTF TGTGCCAGCTCACCGCTGCGGGGAGATGACTATGGCTACACCTTC
- - TRBJ1-4 TRBV6-5 CASSYSTLTNEKLFF TGTGCCAGCAGTTACTCGACACTGACTAATGAAAAACTGTTTTTT
- TRBD2 TRBJ2-3 TRBV3-1/TRBV3-2 CASSQDQTSGGPNPDTQYF TGTGCCAGCAGCCAAGATCAAACTAGCGGGGGGCCAAATCCAGATACGCAGTATTTT
- - TRBJ1-3 TRBV28 CASRLTSGNTIYF TGTGCCAGCAGACTAACCTCTGGAAACACCATATATTTT
- TRBD1 TRBJ1-2 TRBV28 CASETGANGYTF TGTGCCAGCGAGACAGGGGCAAATGGCTACACCTTC
- - TRBJ1-2 TRBV6-5 CASRGGNGYTF TGTGCCAGCAGAGGGGGAAACGGCTACACCTTC
- TRBD2 TRBJ2-7 TRBV13 CASTLRPGLAGDFPYEQYF TGTGCCAGCACCCTGAGACCGGGACTAGCGGGCGATTTCCCCTACGAGCAGTACTTC
- TRBD2 TRBJ2-3 TRBV6-4 CASSETSGRVNTQYF TGTGCCAGCAGCGAGACTAGCGGGAGGGTGAATACGCAGTATTTT
- - TRBJ1-3 TRBV5-1 CASSSTGTIGGNTIYF TGCGCCAGCAGCTCGACCGGTACTATAGGAGGAAACACCATATATTTT
- - TRBJ2-7 TRBV5-1 CASAASGAYEQYF TGCGCCAGCGCGGCTTCCGGGGCCTACGAGCAGTACTTC
few - TRBJ1-2 TRBV6-6 CASSYSSTGYTF TGTGCCAGCAGTTACTCTAGTACGGGCTACACCTTC
- - TRBJ1-4 TRBV30 CAWSVLSRAGEKLFF TGTGCCTGGAGTGTACTTTCCAGGGCTGGAGAAAAACTGTTTTTT
- - TRBJ2-5 TRBV10-3 CAISVDSVETQYF TGTGCCATCAGTGTTGATAGCGTGGAGACCCAGTACTTC
- - TRBJ1-3 TRBV12-5 CASGFSAAQGYSGNTIYF TGTGCTAGTGGTTTTTCCGCCGCTCAGGGGTACTCTGGAAACACCATATATTTT
- TRBD1 TRBJ1-2 TRBV30 CAWRDGQGHGYTF TGTGCCTGGAGGGATGGACAGGGCCATGGCTACACCTTC
- TRBD1 TRBJ2-5 TRBV7-9 CASSFRDREGETQYF TGTGCCAGCAGCTTTAGGGACAGGGAAGGAGAGACCCAGTACTTC
- - TRBJ2-5 TRBV3-1/TRBV3-2 CASSQDTGHPETQYF TGTGCCAGCAGCCAAGATACAGGGCACCCGGAGACCCAGTACTTC
- - TRBJ2-7 TRBV5-1 CASRRQAAAYEQYF TGCGCCAGCAGACGACAGGCCGCAGCCTACGAGCAGTACTTC
- - TRBJ1-6 TRBV7-9 CASSLGGLNSPLHF TGTGCCAGCAGCTTAGGCGGCCTAAATTCACCCCTCCACTTT
- - TRBJ1-5 TRBV7-8 CASSLVAQRNQPQHF TGTGCCAGCAGCTTAGTGGCACAGCGCAATCAGCCCCAGCATTTT
- - TRBJ1-6 TRBV6-5 CASSYQTGDSPLHF TGTGCCAGCAGTTATCAGACAGGCGATTCACCCCTCCACTTT
- TRBD1 TRBJ1-4 TRBV6-2/TRBV6-3 CASSMDRFNEKLFF TGTGCCAGCAGCATGGACAGGTTCAATGAAAAACTGTTTTTT
once - TRBJ2-3 TRBV4-1 CASSPGTVSTDTQYF TGCGCCAGCAGCCCCGGGACTGTTAGCACAGATACGCAGTATTTT
- TRBD1 TRBJ2-1 TRBV2 CASSTTGRYNEQFF TGTGCCAGCAGCACGACAGGGCGCTACAATGAGCAGTTCTTC
- - TRBJ2-2 TRBV7-7 CASSRAAPGDTGELFF TGTGCTAGCAGCAGAGCGGCCCCGGGGGACACCGGGGAGCTGTTTTTT
- TRBD1 TRBJ1-2 TRBV5-1 CASSSGTDYGYTF TGCGCCAGCAGCTCAGGGACAGACTATGGCTACACCTTC
- - TRBJ2-1 TRBV7-3 CASSLQAGTGGNEQFF TGTGCCAGCAGCTTACAGGCGGGTACCGGGGGCAATGAGCAGTTCTTC
- - TRBJ2-7 TRBV4-1 CASSTPRSGPSYEQYF TGCGCCAGCAGCACCCCCCGCAGCGGACCCTCCTACGAGCAGTACTTC
- - TRBJ1-1 TRBV28 CASSLTRSNTEAFF TGTGCCAGCAGTTTAACAAGAAGTAACACTGAAGCTTTCTTT
- TRBD2 TRBJ2-1 TRBV6-6 CASSYSPGTSSGEQFF TGTGCCAGCAGTTACTCCCCCGGGACTAGTTCAGGGGAGCAGTTCTTC
- - TRBJ1-5 TRBV12-2 CASRYCQPQHF TGTGCAAGTCGCTACTGCCAGCCCCAGCATTTT
- - TRBJ2-7 TRBV15 CATSRDQGYEQYF TGTGCCACCAGCAGAGATCAGGGCTACGAGCAGTACTTC
- TRBD1 TRBJ2-1 TRBV3-1/TRBV3-2 CASSQVSTGGLNEQFF TGTGCCAGCAGCCAAGTATCGACAGGGGGGCTCAATGAGCAGTTCTTC
- TRBD2 TRBJ2-1 TRBV19 CASSIALVVAGGLDNEQFF TGTGCCAGTAGTATAGCTCTTGTGGTAGCGGGAGGGTTAGACAATGAGCAGTTCTTC
- TRBD2 TRBJ2-3 TRBV20-1 CSASGTSGDTQYF TGCAGTGCTAGTGGGACTAGCGGAGATACGCAGTATTTT